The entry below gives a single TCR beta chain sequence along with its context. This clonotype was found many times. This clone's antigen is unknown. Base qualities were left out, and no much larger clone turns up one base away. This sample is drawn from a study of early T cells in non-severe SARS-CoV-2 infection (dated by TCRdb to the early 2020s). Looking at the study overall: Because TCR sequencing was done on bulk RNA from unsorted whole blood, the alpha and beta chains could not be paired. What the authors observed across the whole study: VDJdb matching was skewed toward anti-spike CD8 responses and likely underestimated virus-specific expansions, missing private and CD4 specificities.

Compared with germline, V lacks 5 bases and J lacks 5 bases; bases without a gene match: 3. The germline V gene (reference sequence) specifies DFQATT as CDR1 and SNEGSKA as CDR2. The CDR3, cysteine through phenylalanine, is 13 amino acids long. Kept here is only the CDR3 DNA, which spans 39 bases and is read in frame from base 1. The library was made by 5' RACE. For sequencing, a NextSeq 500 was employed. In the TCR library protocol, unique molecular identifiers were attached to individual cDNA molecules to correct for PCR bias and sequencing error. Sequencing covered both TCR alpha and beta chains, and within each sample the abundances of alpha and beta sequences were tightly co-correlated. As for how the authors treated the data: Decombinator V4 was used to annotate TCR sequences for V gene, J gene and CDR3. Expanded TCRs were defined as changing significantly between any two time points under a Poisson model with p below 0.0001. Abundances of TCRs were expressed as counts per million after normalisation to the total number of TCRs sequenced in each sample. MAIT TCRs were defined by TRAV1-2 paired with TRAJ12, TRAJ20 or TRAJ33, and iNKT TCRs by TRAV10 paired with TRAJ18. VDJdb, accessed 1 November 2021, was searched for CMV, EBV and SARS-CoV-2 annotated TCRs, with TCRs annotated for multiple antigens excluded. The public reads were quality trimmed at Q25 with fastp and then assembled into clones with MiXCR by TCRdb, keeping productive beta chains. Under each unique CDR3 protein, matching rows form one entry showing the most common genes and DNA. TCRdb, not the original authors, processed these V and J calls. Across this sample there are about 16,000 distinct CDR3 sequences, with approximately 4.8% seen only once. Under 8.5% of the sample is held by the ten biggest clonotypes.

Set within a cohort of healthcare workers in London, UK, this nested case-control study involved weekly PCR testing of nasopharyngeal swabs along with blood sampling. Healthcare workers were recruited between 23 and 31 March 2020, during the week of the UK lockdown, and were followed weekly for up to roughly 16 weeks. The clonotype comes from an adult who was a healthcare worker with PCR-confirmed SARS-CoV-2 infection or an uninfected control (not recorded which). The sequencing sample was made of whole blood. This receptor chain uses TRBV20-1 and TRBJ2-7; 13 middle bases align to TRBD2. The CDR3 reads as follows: CSAWTSGSNEQYF. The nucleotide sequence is TGCAGTGCTTGGACTAGCGGGAGTAACGAGCAGTACTTC.